These 17 T cell receptor beta chains came from one sample sequenced in a study of cytomegalovirus exposure and HLA in healthy donors. The PCR made use of 60 Vbeta and 13 Jbeta primers. Clones were read by immunoSEQ multiplex PCR, and TCRdb kept only the in-frame ones, dropping some. Of some 110,000 clones listed, around three quarters are singletons. The specimen was PBMCs. The receptors derive from a woman under 30 in good health and CMV-seropositive.

The gene calls are TRBV15 and TRBJ2-7; D may be TRBD2 (5 bases). This CDR3 is built from 12 residues. V lost 4 bases, J lost 5 bases, and 9 bases lay in between. Looked up from germline, CDR1 is LNHNV and CDR2 is YYDKDF (reference sequence). The DNA for the CDR3 is TGTGCCACCAGCACTATAGCGAACGAGCAGTACTTC. It codes for CATSTIANEQYF.

V and J are TRBV6-5 and TRBJ2-5; TRBD2 aligns across 9 bases. J lost 3 bases, V lost 2 bases, and 4 bases had no gene match. CDR3 length equals 15 residues. Looked up from germline, CDR1 is MNHEY and CDR2 is SVGAGI. The CDR3 region has the DNA TGTGCCAGCAGTTACCTTAGCGGGAGTAAAGAGACCCAGTACTTC. Translation gives CASSYLSGSKETQYF.

The genes are TRBV4-1 and TRBJ1-1; perhaps TRBD1 as D (6 bases). Looked up from germline, CDR1 is MGHRA and CDR2 is YSYEKL. The V end was cut by 4 bases, the J end by 0 bases, with 12 bases between. The CDR3 is made up of 15 amino acids. This CDR3 is CASSRRDILNTEAFF. In DNA, the CDR3 is TGCGCCAGCAGCCGCCGGGACATTTTGAACACTGAAGCTTTCTTT.

The chain has TRBV5-1 and TRBJ2-2; TRBD1 agrees at 9 bases. There are 15 residues in the CDR3. The V and J ends lost 2 bases and 2 bases, in that order; junction bases with no gene match: 1. Germline-derived CDR1 and CDR2 are SGHRS and YFSETQ. As DNA, the CDR3 is TGCGCCAGCAGCTTTACAGGGGGCAACACCGGGGAGCTGTTTTTT. This gives the protein CASSFTGGNTGELFF.

This clone was detected only once. V usage is TRBV5-1 and J usage is TRBJ1-2; TRBD1 matches at 9 bases. V was pared by 4 bases and J by 8 bases, with 15 bases of the junction left unmatched. This CDR3 has 16 amino acids. Germline CDR1 is SGHRS and CDR2 is YFSETQ. The CDR3 sequence is CASSQGQGASSRGYTF. CDR3 DNA sequence: TGCGCCAGCAGCCAGGGACAGGGAGCCTCGTCTAGGGGCTACACCTTC.

Points on this clone: The same CDR3 also results from other DNA sequences found in this sample. The J gene is TRBJ1-1, the V gene TRBV7-9; a possible D gene is TRBD1 (5 bases). Trimming shortened V by 3 bases and J by 11 bases, and 10 bases separated the two germline ends. This CDR3 has 11 residues. CDR1 is SEHNR, CDR2 FQNEAQ, per germline (reference sequence). In DNA, the CDR3 is TGTGCCAGCAGCTTGGGGGGAGAGGCTTTCTTT. This gives the protein CASSLGGEAFF.

The chain combines TRBV4-1 with TRBJ2-1, with TRBD2 matching 10 bases. V lost 2 bases and J lost 4; bases outside the gene matches: 2. This CDR3 comprises 15 residues. Germline assignment: CDR1 MGHRA and CDR2 YSYEKL. The DNA for the CDR3 is TGCGCCAGCAGCCAAACTAGCGGGACTTACAATGAGCAGTTCTTC. Residues: CASSQTSGTYNEQFF.

The chain combines TRBV19 with TRBJ1-1; D is ambiguous. The CDR3 runs to 15 residues. The germline CDR1 and CDR2 sequences are LNHDA and SQIVND (reference sequence). The V gene lost 4 bases and the J gene lost 0 bases, with 12 bases spanning the gap. CDR3 DNA sequence: TGTGCCAGTAGTAAACTCAGACTTATGAACACTGAAGCTTTCTTT. Translation gives CASSKLRLMNTEAFF.

In nucleotides, the CDR3 is TGTGCCAGCAGGCTCTCCACAGGGGTTACTGGCTACACCTTC. Translating it yields CASRLSTGVTGYTF. The J gene is TRBJ1-2, the V gene TRBV6-5; 7 bases map to TRBD1. V was pared by 6 bases and J by 7 bases, with 11 bases of the junction left unmatched. Per germline, CDR1 MNHEY and CDR2 SVGAGI. This CDR3 is 14 amino acids long.

The rearrangement joins TRBV7-8 to TRBJ1-4; D is ambiguous. V was pared by 5 bases and J by 0 bases, with 13 bases between. Germline V lookup: CDR1 SGHVS, CDR2 FQNEAQ. The CDR3 spans 16 residues. This chain's CDR3 is CASSVNLRATNEKLFF. CDR3 bases: TGTGCCAGCAGCGTAAACCTCCGAGCAACTAATGAAAAACTGTTTTTT.

The chain employs TRBV6-6 and TRBJ2-5; no definite D call. Deletions cut 4 bases from V and 3 bases from J, with 3 bases between. The CDR3 runs 11 residues. From germline, CDR1 is MNHNY and CDR2 SVGAGI (reference sequence). The CDR3 region has the DNA TGTGCCAGCAGTTCGGAAGAGACCCAGTACTTC. It specifies CASSSEETQYF.

J is TRBJ2-3 and V is TRBV6-5; D is perhaps TRBD2 (5 bases). The V gene lost 4 bases and the J gene lost 5 bases, with 19 bases spanning the gap. Germline CDR1 MNHEY, CDR2 SVGAGI. The CDR3 length is 16 residues. This CDR3 is CASSSKRGERRDTQYF. The CDR3 nucleotides are TGTGCCAGCAGTTCGAAGCGTGGAGAGCGGAGAGATACGCAGTATTTT.

This chain links TRBV6-1 with TRBJ2-2, with 11 bases identical to TRBD1. Germline CDR1 MNHNS, CDR2 SASEGT. The CDR3 length is 17 residues. J lost 6 bases, V lost 3 bases, and 9 bases had no gene match. CDR3 sequence (DNA): TGTGCCAGCAGTGATGGGACAGGGGGTTTTACGGCCGGGGAGCTGTTTTTT. This encodes CASSDGTGGFTAGELFF.

V is TRBV7-6 and J is TRBJ2-3; D may be TRBD2 (7 bases). The CDR3 spans 14 residues. In germline, CDR1 is SGHVS, CDR2 FNYEAQ. Trimming cost V 1 base and J 6 bases, with 11 bases left between them. CDR3 residues: CASSLGGGFDTQYF. The CDR3 nucleotides read TGTGCCAGCAGCTTAGGGGGGGGCTTTGATACGCAGTATTTT.

The CDR3 region has the DNA TGTGCCAGCAGCTTGGCAGGGAAGCAGTACTTC. This encodes CASSLAGKQYF. V usage is TRBV5-6 and J usage is TRBJ2-7, with D perhaps matching TRBD1 (5 bases). CDR1 and CDR2 (germline): SGHDT, YYEEEE. The ends were cut back, 0 bases at V and 8 bases at J, with 6 bases in the middle. This CDR3 is built from 11 residues.

V gene TRBV19 combines with J gene TRBJ2-2; D remains ambiguous. V shed 6 bases and J shed 5 bases, with 7 bases lying between them. CDR3 size: 12 residues. Germline values: CDR1 LNHDA, CDR2 SQIVND (reference sequence). The CDR3 loop reads CASSQTTGELFF. The CDR3 coding sequence is TGTGCCAGTAGCCAGACAACCGGGGAGCTGTTTTTT. The whole variable domain, filled in from reference TRBV19 and TRBJ2-2, reads DGGITQSPKYLFRKEGQNVTLSCEQNLNHDAMYWYRQDPGQGLRLIYYSQIVNDFQKGDIAEGYSVSREKKESFPLTVTSAQKNPTAFYLCASSQTTGELFFGEGSRLTVL.

The V and J genes are TRBV14 and TRBJ1-1, with 11 bases lining up with TRBD1. CDR1 is SGHDN and CDR2 is FVKESK in the germline V gene. CDR3 length equals 15 residues. V gave up 2 bases and J gave up 12 bases; unmatched junction bases: 11. DNA for the CDR3: TGTGCCAGCAGCCAAATCTGGACAGGGGGCTCGATAACTTTCTTT. Protein sequence: CASSQIWTGGSITFF.